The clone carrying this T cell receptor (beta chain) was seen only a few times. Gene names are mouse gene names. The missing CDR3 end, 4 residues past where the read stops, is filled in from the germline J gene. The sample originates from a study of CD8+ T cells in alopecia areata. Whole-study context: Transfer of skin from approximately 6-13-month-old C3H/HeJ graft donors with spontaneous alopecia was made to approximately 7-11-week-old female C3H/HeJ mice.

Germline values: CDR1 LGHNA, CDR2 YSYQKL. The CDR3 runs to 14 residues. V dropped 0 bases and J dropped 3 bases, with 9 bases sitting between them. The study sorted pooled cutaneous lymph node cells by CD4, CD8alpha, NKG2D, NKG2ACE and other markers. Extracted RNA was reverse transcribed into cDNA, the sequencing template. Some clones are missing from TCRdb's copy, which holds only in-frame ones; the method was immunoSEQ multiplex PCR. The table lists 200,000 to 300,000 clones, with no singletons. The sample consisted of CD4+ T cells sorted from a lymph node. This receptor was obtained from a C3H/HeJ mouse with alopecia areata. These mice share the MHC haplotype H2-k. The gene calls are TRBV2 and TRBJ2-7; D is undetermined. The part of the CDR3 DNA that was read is TGTGCCAGCAGCCAAGATGTCAGAAACTAT. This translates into CASSQDVRNY. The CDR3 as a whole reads CASSQDVRNYEQYF.